Described below is a single TCR beta chain sequence and its context. This specimen belongs to a study of blood T cell repertoires in COVID-19. At the level of the study: The analysed material was cDNA or gDNA that came from T cells, B-cell-depleted T cells, or PBMCs.

The CDR3 is 16 residues long. The V end lost 4 bases, the J end lost 7 bases, and 19 bases lay between the germline ends. Germline CDR1 MNHEY, CDR2 SVGAGI. In the source study's methods: Reference gene primers were amplified, and this amplification served to estimate nucleated cell counts. Some clones are missing from TCRdb's copy, which holds only in-frame ones; the method was immunoSEQ multiplex PCR. That table furnishes V, J and clone size, whereas the DNA furnished D and trimming. The profile shows 75,000 to 90,000 clones, about nine tenths of them singletons. The chain combines TRBV6-5 with TRBJ1-4, with a tentative D call TRBD1 (5 bases). Sequenced input: peripheral blood. This sequence originates from a man aged 50 or older with active or convalescent COVID-19. The CDR3 DNA reads TGTGCCAGCAGTTCCCACATTTGGGGGGATAGTGAAAAACTGTTTTTT. The encoded protein is CASSSHIWGDSEKLFF.